This T cell receptor (beta chain) was identified in a study of OX40 agonist ivuxolimab in advanced cancers. CDR3 length: 15 residues. Germline CDR1 reads SGHDN; CDR2 reads FVKESK. The J segment lost 4 bases and the V segment lost 4 bases, leaving 7 bases of the junction unmatched. This clone has more than one count but fewer than ten. TCRdb keeps only in-frame clones here, not all; method: immunoSEQ multiplex PCR. The sample gives about 26,000 clones, approximately 89% of which show up once; 30% to 40% is in the top ten. The chain carries TRBV14 and TRBJ1-2; 9 bases are shared with TRBD1. Sequencing was performed on CD4+ or CD8+ T cells sorted from blood, taken in a trial of the OX40 agonist ivuxolimab. This TCR was sampled from an adult with an advanced solid tumor such as melanoma, head and neck, liver or kidney cancer. This CDR3 reads CASSRLGTGFYGYTF. In nucleotides, the CDR3 is TGTGCCAGCAGCCGCCTAGGGACAGGGTTCTATGGCTACACCTTC.